This T cell receptor (beta chain) was profiled in a study of patients and donors after allogeneic stem cell transplantation. This clonotype was detected a few times. MiXCR, run by TCRdb on the RT-PCR reads, gives a single entry per CDR3 protein. The sample contains about 150,000 distinct CDR3 sequences, roughly 24% of which appear only once. This CDR3 spans 13 amino acids. The V end was cut by 5 bases, the J end by 8 bases, with 12 bases between. This sequence was found in a human donor who was either an allogeneic HSCT recipient or a stem cell or donor lymphocyte infusion donor (not recorded which). It is not recorded whose cells these are; they may come from a transplant donor. The chain has TRBV12-3 or TRBV12-4 and TRBJ2-2; D is possibly TRBD2 (5 bases). Input material: blood, either unsorted or a sorted T cell fraction (not recorded which). This chain's CDR3 is CASSVEGIGELFF. CDR3 sequence (DNA): TGTGCCAGCAGTGTAGAGGGTATAGGGGAGCTGTTTTTT.